This T cell receptor beta chain was retrieved from a study of human T cells and chemical hapten exposure. Study context: There were weekly diphenylcyclopropenone doses to the scalp for patients throughout the approximately 24-week study. The study patch tested 0.01% DPC on the upper back and read results at 6 days.

Time point here: patch test 3, about 24 weeks after DPC sensitization. Treatment reported: therapeutic diphenylcyclopropenone sensitization with weekly scalp DPC. The authors' total RNA extraction used unfractionated whole blood. CDR3 size: 15 residues. Germline V gene sequence: CDR1 SGHTS, CDR2 YDEGEE. J gave up 5 bases and V 4 bases, and 12 bases lay outside the gene matches. A single record per CDR3 protein comes from TCRdb applying MiXCR to the RACE reads. In the table there are roughly 150,000 distinct CDR3 sequences, around 30% of which are singletons. The input for sequencing was whole blood, taken in connection with sensitization to the hapten diphenylcyclopropenone (DPC). The chain has TRBV5-8 and TRBJ2-7; 7 bases fit TRBD2. The TCR was taken from a woman between 18 and 30 years old with alopecia areata. Some clones in this sample may be carry-over from other donors' samples. The CDR3 reads CASSPNPRGSHEQYF. CDR3 in DNA: TGTGCCAGCAGCCCGAACCCGCGGGGGAGCCACGAGCAGTACTTC.